The 21 T cell receptor beta chains reported below all come from one sample, sequenced in a study of regulatory T cells in long-lasting Graves disease. For TCR beta, libraries came from iRepertoire HTBI primers and Arm-PCR of CDR3 regions. TCRdb ran MiXCR on the multiplex PCR reads and lists one entry per CDR3 protein. The sample shows roughly 450,000 distinct CDR3 sequences, roughly 22% of them seen only once. The time point: persistent/refractory GD, antithyroid drugs over 5 years with positive TRAb. There was RNA extracted from PBMCs, and the TCR library was made from it. The input for sequencing was peripheral blood mononuclear cells (PBMCs), taken when the disease was refractory, from a patient treated with antithyroid drugs. Receptors originate from a female donor with Graves disease.

This chain joins TRBV2 and TRBJ2-7, with 7 bases lining up with TRBD1. The CDR3 contains 13 residues. Germline V gives CDR1 SNHLY, CDR2 FYNNEI. The V gene end was trimmed by 9 bases and the J gene end by 1 base; junction bases not matched to a gene: 6. CDR3 protein: CASTGELSYEQYF. The CDR3 nucleotides are TGTGCCAGTACAGGGGAATTGTCCTACGAGCAGTACTTC.

This clonotype was detected only a few times. V and J are TRBV11-2 and TRBJ2-7; the D gene is possibly TRBD2 (5 bases). This CDR3 region has 14 residues. Trimming took 5 bases from V and 4 from J, leaving 15 bases between them. The V gene's germline CDR1 is SGHAT and CDR2 FQNNGV. The CDR3 bases are TGTGCCAGCAGCCCCGCGTACGGGATTTACGAGCAGTACTTC. This sequence encodes CASSPAYGIYEQYF.

This clonotype appeared a few times. The rearrangement links TRBV5-6 to TRBJ1-2, with D maybe TRBD1 (5 bases). Trimming cost V 0 bases and J 2 bases, with 11 bases left between them. Looked up from germline, CDR1 is SGHDT and CDR2 is YYEEEE. This CDR3 contains 15 residues. CDR3 in DNA: TGTGCCAGCAGCTTGGCGGGGGGGACCAACTATGGCTACACCTTC. Protein sequence: CASSLAGGTNYGYTF.

This clonotype was seen at least ten times. The chain links TRBV6-1 to TRBJ2-5; 15 bases are shared with TRBD2. The junction had 21 bases not matched to a gene; V was cut back by 5 bases and J by 2 bases. Germline V gives CDR1 MNHNS, CDR2 SASEGT. This CDR3 contains 22 residues. This chain's CDR3 is CASSPRPPGTSGGTNLQETQYF. The CDR3 DNA follows: TGTGCCAGCAGTCCCAGGCCCCCCGGGACTAGCGGGGGGACTAACCTTCAAGAGACCCAGTACTTC.

This clonotype was picked up many times. The V gene is TRBV28, the J gene TRBJ2-5, with TRBD2 matching 14 bases. The CDR3 has 17 residues. The V gene's germline CDR1 is MDHEN and CDR2 SYDVKM. Trimming at V came to 5 bases and at J to 3 bases, leaving 8 bases not matched to a gene. The CDR3 coding sequence is TGTGCCAGCAGTACGGGACTAGCGGGAGTAAGGGAAGAGACCCAGTACTTC. Translating it yields CASSTGLAGVREETQYF.

This chain connects TRBV27 to TRBJ2-1; D uncertain. The CDR3 consists of 17 residues. CDR1 is MNHEY, CDR2 SMNVEV, per germline (reference sequence). V lost 5 bases and J 8 bases, leaving 25 bases between the germline ends. CDR3 amino acids: CASSQTPGSGERDEQFF. Written as DNA, the CDR3 is TGTGCCAGCAGTCAAACACCTGGATCGGGTGAAAGGGATGAGCAGTTCTTC.

The chain couples TRBV10-3 to TRBJ1-5; D is unresolved. Trimming took off 6 bases at V and 4 bases at J, with 7 bases between the two ends. CDR1 and CDR2 from the germline V gene are ENHRY and SYGVKD. CDR3 length: 12 residues. The CDR3: CAISLTNQPQHF. The CDR3 nucleotides read TGTGCCATCAGCCTCACTAATCAGCCCCAGCATTTT.

The sample holds many counts of this clonotype. The chain joins TRBV29-1 to TRBJ2-5, with TRBD2 identical over 7 bases. The CDR3 loop spans 13 amino acids. CDR1 is SQVTM, CDR2 ANQGSEA, per germline. Unmatched junction bases numbered 6, after V lost 4 bases and J lost 4 bases. The DNA of the CDR3 is TGCAGCGTTGCTGTGGGGGGGGGAGAGACCCAGTACTTC. Its protein product is CSVAVGGGETQYF.

This chain joins TRBV19 and TRBJ2-2; D is undetermined. The CDR3 has 11 residues. V lost 4 bases, J lost 7 bases, and 4 bases lay in between. The germline V gene encodes CDR1 LNHDA and CDR2 SQIVND (reference sequence). The CDR3 DNA is TGTGCCAGTAGTAGCGTCGGGGAGCTGTTTTTT. Protein product: CASSSVGELFF.

This clonotype was found many times. V usage is TRBV6-1 and J usage is TRBJ2-7, with D perhaps TRBD2 (6 bases). CDR1 and CDR2 (germline): MNHNS, SASEGT. Trimming stripped 10 bases from V and 4 bases from J, with 20 bases between. CDR3 length: 14 amino acids. CDR3 sequence reads: CATARGTRGYEQYF. CDR3 bases: TGTGCCACCGCCCGGGGGACTCGGGGATACGAGCAGTACTTC.

There are many counts of this clonotype. CDR3 in DNA: TGCAGCGTTGAAGGCCCAAGCGGAGAGACCCAGTACTTC. Protein: CSVEGPSGETQYF. V is TRBV29-1 and J is TRBJ2-5, with a tentative D call TRBD2 (5 bases). Germline-derived CDR1 and CDR2 are SQVTM and ANQGSEA. The CDR3 has 13 amino acids. Trimming stripped 1 base from V and 4 bases from J, with 10 bases between.

This clonotype was seen a few times. The chain is built from TRBV9 and TRBJ2-5, with unresolved D. Deletions cut 1 base from V and 9 bases from J, with 4 bases between. The CDR3 contains 10 residues. The germline gives CDR1 SGDLS, CDR2 YYNGEE. The CDR3 spells CASSVYPQYF. The DNA for the CDR3 is TGTGCCAGCAGCGTATATCCCCAGTACTTC.

The chain has TRBV7-6 and TRBJ2-2, with 7 nucleotides matching TRBD1. J was trimmed by 1 base and V by 4 bases; bases with no gene match: 3. Germline V gene data show CDR1 as SGHVS and CDR2 as FNYEAQ. The CDR3 totals 15 residues. The CDR3: CASSSYRGNTGELFF. CDR3 nucleotides: TGTGCCAGCAGCTCATACAGGGGGAACACCGGGGAGCTGTTTTTT.

This clonotype was seen repeatedly, ten times or more. This chain connects TRBV12-5 to TRBJ1-1; D call uncertain. The V end was cut by 4 bases, the J end by 1 base, with 4 bases between. The germline V gene encodes CDR1 LGHNT and CDR2 FRNRAP. CDR3 length: 12 residues. In nucleotides, the CDR3 is TGTGCTAGTGGTTACTCGAACACTGAAGCTTTCTTT. Its translation: CASGYSNTEAFF.

This clonotype has more than one count but fewer than ten. The chain couples TRBV11-2 to TRBJ2-7; the D gene is possibly TRBD2 (5 bases). Germline values: CDR1 SGHAT, CDR2 FQNNGV. This CDR3 is built from 14 residues. The V end was cut by 1 base, the J end by 6 bases, with 13 bases between. The CDR3 protein is CASSLGSLAREQYF. The DNA for the CDR3 is TGTGCCAGCAGCTTAGGAAGTCTAGCCCGCGAGCAGTACTTC.

The rearrangement links TRBV6-2 or TRBV6-3 to TRBJ1-5; D unclear. The germline V gene has CDR1 MNHEY and CDR2 SVGEGT. The CDR3 has 15 residues. V was cut by 5 bases and J by 3 bases, with 14 bases left in between. CDR3 protein: CASSPRIGDNQPQHF. The CDR3 DNA reads as TGTGCCAGCAGTCCCCGAATCGGGGACAATCAGCCCCAGCATTTT.

Only a few counts were recorded for this clonotype. The genes are TRBV20-1 and TRBJ2-7, with 10 bases matching TRBD1. V shed 2 bases, J shed 1 base, and the junction held 11 bases outside the gene matches. The CDR3 spans 17 residues. The germline V gene encodes CDR1 DFQATT and CDR2 SNEGSKA (reference sequence). CDR3 nucleotide sequence: TGCAGTGCTAGAACCGGGACAGGGGATCTTCAGTCCTACGAGCAGTACTTC. Translation: CSARTGTGDLQSYEQYF.

The V and J genes are TRBV24-1 and TRBJ1-4, with TRBD1 matching 7 bases. Germline-derived CDR1 and CDR2 are KGHDR and SFDVKD. The CDR3 has 14 amino acids. Trimming at V came to 4 bases and at J to 2 bases, leaving 0 bases not matched to a gene. This chain's CDR3 is CATSEQGTNEKLFF. The CDR3 DNA sequence: TGTGCCACCAGTGAACAGGGGACTAATGAAAAACTGTTTTTT.

This clonotype was found many times. This chain links TRBV11-2 with TRBJ2-2; the D gene could be TRBD1 or TRBD2 (5 bases each). V was cut by 2 bases and J by 6 bases, with 16 bases left in between. The CDR3 is 16 residues long. From germline, CDR1 is SGHAT and CDR2 FQNNGV. In DNA, the CDR3 is TGTGCCAGCAGCTTACAAATCACGAGGGGTGCCGGGGAGCTGTTTTTT. It specifies CASSLQITRGAGELFF.

The chain links TRBV20-1 to TRBJ2-3, with D perhaps being TRBD1 or TRBD2 (6 bases each). The V gene's germline CDR1 is DFQATT and CDR2 SNEGSKA (reference sequence). The CDR3 has 14 residues. With 0 bases removed from V and 5 bases from J, the gap between germline ends came to 12 bases. The CDR3 DNA sequence: TGCAGTGCTAGAGATCAAGGGGGAGGAGATACGCAGTATTTT. This translates into CSARDQGGGDTQYF.

About this clonotype itself: A much larger clone sits a single nucleotide away, making a read error possible. The genes are TRBV7-2 and TRBJ1-1; D remains unclear. Germline CDR1 and CDR2: SGHTA and FQGNSA. The CDR3 spans 13 residues. CDR3 sequence (DNA): TGTGCCAACAGCTTAGTACAGAACACTGAAGCTTTCTTT. Translated, it gives CANSLVQNTEAFF.